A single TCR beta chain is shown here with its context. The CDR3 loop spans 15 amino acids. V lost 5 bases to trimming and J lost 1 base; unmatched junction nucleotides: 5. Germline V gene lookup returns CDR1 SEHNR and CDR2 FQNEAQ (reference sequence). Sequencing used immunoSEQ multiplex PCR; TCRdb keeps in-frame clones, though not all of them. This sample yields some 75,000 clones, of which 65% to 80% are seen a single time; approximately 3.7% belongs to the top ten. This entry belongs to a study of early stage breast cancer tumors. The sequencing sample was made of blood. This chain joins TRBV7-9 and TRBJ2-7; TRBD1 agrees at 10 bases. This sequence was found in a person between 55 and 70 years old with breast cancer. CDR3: CASSDRTGGSYEQYF. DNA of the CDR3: TGTGCCAGCAGCGATCGGACAGGGGGGTCCTACGAGCAGTACTTC.